This T cell receptor (beta chain) was documented in a study of blood T cells in healthy people across ages. The second PCR ran roughly 7 to 11 cycles with a sample-barcoded 5' primer and J-beta primers. In TCRdb, the 5' RACE reads were re-called with MiXCR into one record per CDR3 protein. The sample lists 1 million to 1.2 million distinct CDR3 sequences; around two fifths were seen once. The TCR comes from a man aged 18 to 30 in good health. Material for sequencing was blood.

The CDR3 protein is CASSSDGSNEKLFF. DNA for the CDR3: TGTGCCAGCAGCTCGGACGGTTCTAATGAAAAACTGTTTTTT. The genes are TRBV6-5 and TRBJ1-4; D is uncertain. Germline CDR1 and CDR2: MNHEY and SVGAGI. V dropped 6 bases and J dropped 3 bases, with 11 bases sitting between them. The CDR3 loop spans 14 amino acids.